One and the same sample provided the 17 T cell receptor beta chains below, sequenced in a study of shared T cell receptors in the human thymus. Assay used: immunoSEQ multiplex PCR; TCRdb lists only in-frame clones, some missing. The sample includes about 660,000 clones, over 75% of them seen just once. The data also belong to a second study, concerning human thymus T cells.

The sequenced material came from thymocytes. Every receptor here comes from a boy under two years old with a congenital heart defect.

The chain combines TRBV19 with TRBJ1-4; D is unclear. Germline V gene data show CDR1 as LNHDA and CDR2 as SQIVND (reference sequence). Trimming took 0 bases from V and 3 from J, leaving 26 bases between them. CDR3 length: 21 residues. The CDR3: CASSIDLPRRRPAGSNEKLFF. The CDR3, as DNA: TGTGCCAGTAGTATAGATCTTCCGCGTCGGAGGCCCGCTGGGTCTAATGAAAAACTGTTTTTT.

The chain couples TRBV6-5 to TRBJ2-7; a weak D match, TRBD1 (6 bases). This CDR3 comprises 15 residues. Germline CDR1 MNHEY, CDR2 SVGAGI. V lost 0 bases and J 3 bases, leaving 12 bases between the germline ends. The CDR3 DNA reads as TGTGCCAGCAGTTACTCGAAACAGGGTGGCTACGAGCAGTACTTC. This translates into CASSYSKQGGYEQYF.

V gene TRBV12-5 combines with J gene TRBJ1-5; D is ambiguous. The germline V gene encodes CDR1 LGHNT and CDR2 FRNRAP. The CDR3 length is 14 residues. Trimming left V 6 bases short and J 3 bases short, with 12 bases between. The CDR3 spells CASGLTRPNQPQHF. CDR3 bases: TGTGCTAGTGGCCTCACTAGGCCCAATCAGCCCCAGCATTTT.

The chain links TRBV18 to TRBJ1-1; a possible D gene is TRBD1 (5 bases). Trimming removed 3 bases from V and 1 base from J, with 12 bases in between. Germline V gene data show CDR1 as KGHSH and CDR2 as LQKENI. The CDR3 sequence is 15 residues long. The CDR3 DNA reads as TGTGCCAGCTCACCCGACTTGGGGGGGAACACTGAAGCTTTCTTT. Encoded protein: CASSPDLGGNTEAFF.

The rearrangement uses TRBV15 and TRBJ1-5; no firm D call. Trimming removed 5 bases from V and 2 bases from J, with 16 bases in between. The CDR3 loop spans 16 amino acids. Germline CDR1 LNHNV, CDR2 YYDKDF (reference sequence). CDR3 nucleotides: TGTGCCACCAGCGTTGGAAGCGGGAAGGGCAATCAGCCCCAGCATTTT. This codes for CATSVGSGKGNQPQHF.

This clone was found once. In DNA, the CDR3 is TGTGCCAGCAGTTTATTCCCCGGGACAGGGGGATCTTTCACCTATACTAACTATGGCTACACCTTC. This codes for CASSLFPGTGGSFTYTNYGYTF. The genes are TRBV28 and TRBJ1-2, with 11 bases fitting TRBD1. There are 22 residues in the CDR3. The germline CDR1 and CDR2 sequences are MDHEN and SYDVKM. V shed 1 base and J 0 bases; nucleotides not matched to a gene: 19.

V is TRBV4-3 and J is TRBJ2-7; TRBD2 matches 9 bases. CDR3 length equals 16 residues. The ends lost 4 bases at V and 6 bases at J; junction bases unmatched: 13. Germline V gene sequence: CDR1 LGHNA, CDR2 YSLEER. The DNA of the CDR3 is TGCGCCAGCAGCCGGACACCGGGACTAGCTTTCTTCGAGCAGTACTTC. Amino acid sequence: CASSRTPGLAFFEQYF.

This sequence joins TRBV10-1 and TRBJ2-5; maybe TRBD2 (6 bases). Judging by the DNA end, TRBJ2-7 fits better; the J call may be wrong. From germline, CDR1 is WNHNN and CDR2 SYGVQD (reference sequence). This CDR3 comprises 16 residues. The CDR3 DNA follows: TGCGCCAGCAGTGAGTCACCGGGGGATTCCTCCTACGAGCAGTACTTC. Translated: CASSESPGDSSYEQYF.

The CDR3 reads CATTWTGGYYNEQFF. The CDR3 DNA is TGTGCCACCACCTGGACAGGGGGCTACTACAATGAGCAGTTCTTC. The J gene is TRBJ2-1, the V gene TRBV15; 11 bases fit TRBD1. The CDR3 loop spans 15 amino acids. Trimming took 7 bases from V and 3 from J; bases not matched to a gene: 5. Germline lookup yields CDR1 LNHNV and CDR2 YYDKDF (reference sequence).

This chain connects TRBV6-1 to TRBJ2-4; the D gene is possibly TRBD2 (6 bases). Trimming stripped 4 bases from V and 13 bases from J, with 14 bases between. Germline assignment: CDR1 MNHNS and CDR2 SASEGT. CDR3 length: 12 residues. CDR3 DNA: TGTGCCAGCAGTGCGGGGACTCCAAGGCAGTACTTC. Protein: CASSAGTPRQYF.

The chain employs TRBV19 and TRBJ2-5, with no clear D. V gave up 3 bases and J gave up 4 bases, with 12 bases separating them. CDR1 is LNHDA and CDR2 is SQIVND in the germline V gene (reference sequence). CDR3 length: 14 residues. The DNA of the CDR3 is TGTGCCAGTAGTATTCATGGATCGGGAGAGACCCAGTACTTC. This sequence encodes CASSIHGSGETQYF.

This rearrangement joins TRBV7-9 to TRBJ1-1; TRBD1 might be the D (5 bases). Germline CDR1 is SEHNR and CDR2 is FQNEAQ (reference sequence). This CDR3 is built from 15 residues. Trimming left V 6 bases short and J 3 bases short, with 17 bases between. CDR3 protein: CASSSPGRGHTEAFF. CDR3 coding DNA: TGTGCCAGCAGTTCCCCGGGGAGGGGCCACACTGAAGCTTTCTTT.

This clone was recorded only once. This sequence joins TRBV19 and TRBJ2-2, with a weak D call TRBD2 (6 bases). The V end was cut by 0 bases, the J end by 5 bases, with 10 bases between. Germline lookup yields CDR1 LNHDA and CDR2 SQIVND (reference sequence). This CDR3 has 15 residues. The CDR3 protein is CASSIDGTRTGELFF. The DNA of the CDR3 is TGTGCCAGTAGTATAGACGGGACTCGAACCGGGGAGCTGTTTTTT.

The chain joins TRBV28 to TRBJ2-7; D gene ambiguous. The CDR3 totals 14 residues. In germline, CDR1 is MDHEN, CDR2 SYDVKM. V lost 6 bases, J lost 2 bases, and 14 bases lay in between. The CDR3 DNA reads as TGTGCCAGCAGCCCTGACAATGCCCCCTACGAGCAGTACTTC. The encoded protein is CASSPDNAPYEQYF.

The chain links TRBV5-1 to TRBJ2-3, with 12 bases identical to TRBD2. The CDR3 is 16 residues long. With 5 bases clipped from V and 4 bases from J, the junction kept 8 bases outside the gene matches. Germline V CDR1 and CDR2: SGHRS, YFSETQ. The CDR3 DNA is TGCGCCAGCAGTCAACTAGCGGGAGGCGGACCAGATACGCAGTATTTT. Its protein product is CASSQLAGGGPDTQYF.

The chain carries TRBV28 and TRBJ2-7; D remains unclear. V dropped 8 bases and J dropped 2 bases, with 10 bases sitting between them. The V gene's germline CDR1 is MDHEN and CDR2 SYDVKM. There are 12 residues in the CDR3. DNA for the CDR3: TGTGCCAGCTTCAACTCTCCCTACGAGCAGTACTTC. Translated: CASFNSPYEQYF.

In DNA, the CDR3 is TGTGCCAGCAGCTTCGATGATAGGGTGGACAGGAGGGCGGAGACCCAGTACTTC. Translation gives CASSFDDRVDRRAETQYF. The V call is TRBV7-2, the J call TRBJ2-5; the D gene is possibly TRBD1 (7 bases). This CDR3 is built from 18 residues. CDR1 and CDR2 (germline): SGHTA, FQGNSA. Trimming cost V 3 bases and J 5 bases, with 25 bases left between them.